The entry that follows covers one T cell receptor (beta chain) sequence. Its specificity is unknown. The germline gene is not matched at one end of the junction; a read error may be the cause. TCRdb independently ran MiXCR on the reads; one entry per CDR3 protein. The data hold under 500,000 distinct CDR3 sequences, with approximately 40% observed a single time. This entry belongs to a study of T cell repertoires in cytomegalovirus infection. On the study more broadly: Both a matching HLA type and CMV infection were indicated by public TCR beta signatures.

Findings and limits, study-wide: Dominating the ex vivo response were TCR beta clonotypes that were CMV-specific and HLA-C-restricted.

Sequenced material: cultured PBMCs, taken from culture after CMV antigen stimulation. This TCR derives from a human donor in good health (CMV status not recorded). Some clones in this sample may be carry-over from other donors' samples.

Written as DNA, the CDR3 is TGTGCCAGCAGCTTAGAGTGGGCGGACAATGAGCAGCTCTTC. Encoded protein: CASSLEWADNEQLF. This chain connects TRBV7-8 to TRBJ2-1, with D perhaps TRBD1 (5 bases). The CDR3 contains 14 residues. The germline CDR1 and CDR2 sequences are SGHVS and FQNEAQ.